This T cell receptor beta chain was recorded in a study of T cells after yellow fever vaccination. In its sample, this clonotype was seen many times. TCRdb redid the calling of the 5' RACE reads with MiXCR, one entry per CDR3 protein. The sample has 150,000 to 200,000 distinct CDR3 sequences, about 6.2% seen once. The CDR3 has 18 amino acids. Per the germline V gene, CDR1 is SGHAT and CDR2 is FQNNGV. The V and J ends lost 3 bases and 0 bases, in that order; junction bases with no gene match: 9. This TCR derives from a man between 18 and 35 years old who received the YFV17D yellow fever vaccine. The rearrangement links TRBV11-2 to TRBJ2-4, with TRBD1 identical over 9 bases. This sample comprised CD4+ T cells sorted from PBMCs, obtained on the day of the first yellow fever vaccination. The CDR3 sequence: CASSFGTGPILAKNIQYF. The CDR3 nucleotides are TGTGCCAGCAGCTTCGGGACAGGGCCAATTTTAGCCAAAAACATTCAGTACTTC.